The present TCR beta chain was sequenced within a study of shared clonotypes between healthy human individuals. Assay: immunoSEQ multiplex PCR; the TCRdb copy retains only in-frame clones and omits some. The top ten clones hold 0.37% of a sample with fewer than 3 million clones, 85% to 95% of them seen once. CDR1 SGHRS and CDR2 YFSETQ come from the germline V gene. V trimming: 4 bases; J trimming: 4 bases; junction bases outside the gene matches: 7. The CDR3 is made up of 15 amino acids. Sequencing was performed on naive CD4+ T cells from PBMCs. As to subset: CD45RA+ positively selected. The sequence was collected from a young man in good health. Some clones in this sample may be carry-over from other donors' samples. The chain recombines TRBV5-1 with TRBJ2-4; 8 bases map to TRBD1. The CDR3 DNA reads TGCGCCAGCAGCCCAGGGGGCCAGGGTAAAAACATTCAGTACTTC. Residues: CASSPGGQGKNIQYF.